Included here is one T cell receptor (beta chain) sequence, with context. The germline gives CDR1 MNHNS, CDR2 SASEGT. This CDR3 is built from 18 residues. V lost 0 bases to trimming and J lost 3 bases; unmatched junction nucleotides: 6. The record originates from a study of blood T cell repertoires in COVID-19. The overall study: Sample material is recorded as cDNA or gDNA derived from T cells, B-cell-depleted T cells, or PBMCs.

The data were produced by immunoSEQ multiplex PCR, yet TCRdb's version contains in-frame clones alone and is incomplete. The profile shows over 100,000 clones, approximately 85% of them singletons. This clonotype was obtained from a man older than 75 with acute or convalescent COVID-19. The sequenced sample consisted of peripheral blood. This rearrangement joins TRBV6-1 to TRBJ1-5, with 12 bases aligning to TRBD1. The CDR3 DNA follows: TGTGCCAGCAGTGAAGCGAGGGACAGGGGGCGAAACAATCAGCCCCAGCATTTT. Encoded protein: CASSEARDRGRNNQPQHF.